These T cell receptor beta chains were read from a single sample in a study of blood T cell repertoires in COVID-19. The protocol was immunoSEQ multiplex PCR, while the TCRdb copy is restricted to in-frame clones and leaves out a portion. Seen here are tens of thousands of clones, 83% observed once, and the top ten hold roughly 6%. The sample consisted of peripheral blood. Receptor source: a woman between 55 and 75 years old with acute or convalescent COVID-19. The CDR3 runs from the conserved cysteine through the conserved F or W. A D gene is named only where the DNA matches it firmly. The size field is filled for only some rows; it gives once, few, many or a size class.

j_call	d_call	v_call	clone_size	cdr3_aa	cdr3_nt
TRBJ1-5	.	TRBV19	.	CASSRTPMGYSNQPQHF	TGTGCCAGTAGTCGGACTCCGATGGGGTATAGCAATCAGCCCCAGCATTTT
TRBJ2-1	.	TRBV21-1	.	CASNTLEGGPFHEQFF	TGTGCCAGCAACACACTAGAGGGGGGGCCTTTCCATGAGCAGTTCTTC
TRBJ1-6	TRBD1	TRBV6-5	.	CASRPGQGVSSPLHF	TGTGCCAGCAGACCGGGACAGGGAGTGTCCTCACCCCTCCACTTT
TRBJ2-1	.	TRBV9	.	CASSGTFYNEQFF	TGTGCCAGCAGCGGGACTTTCTACAATGAGCAGTTCTTC
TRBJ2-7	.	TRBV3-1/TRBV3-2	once	CASSQEDLYEQYF	TGTGCCAGCAGCCAGGAGGACCTCTACGAGCAGTACTTC
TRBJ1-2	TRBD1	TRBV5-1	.	CATSRDRDGYTF	TGCGCCACGTCCCGGGACAGGGATGGCTACACCTTC
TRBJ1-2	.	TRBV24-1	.	CATSERTGGYTF	TGTGCCACCAGTGAACGGACGGGGGGCTACACCTTC
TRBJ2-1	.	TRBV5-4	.	CASSLARREDEQFF	TGTGCCAGCAGCTTGGCCCGGAGGGAAGATGAGCAGTTCTTC
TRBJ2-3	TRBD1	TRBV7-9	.	CASSGRGRGDTQYF	TGTGCCAGCAGCGGCAGGGGGCGAGGAGATACGCAGTATTTT
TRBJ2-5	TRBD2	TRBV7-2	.	CASSLPTSGKETQYF	TGTGCCAGCAGCTTACCGACTAGCGGGAAAGAGACCCAGTACTTC
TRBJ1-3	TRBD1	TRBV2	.	CASSQQGATNTIYF	TGTGCCAGCAGCCAACAGGGGGCAACTAACACCATATATTTT
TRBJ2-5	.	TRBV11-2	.	CASSRGGGAAQETQYF	TGTGCCAGCAGCCGGGGAGGAGGGGCGGCCCAAGAGACCCAGTACTTC
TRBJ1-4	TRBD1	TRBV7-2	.	CASSYRGRNEKLFF	TGTGCCAGCAGCTACAGGGGGCGTAATGAAAAACTGTTTTTT
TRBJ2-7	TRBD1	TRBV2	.	CASSEPPGQDYEQYF	TGTGCCAGCAGTGAACCTCCGGGACAGGACTACGAGCAGTACTTC
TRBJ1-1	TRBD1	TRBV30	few	CACLLPTGGFEAFF	TGTGCCTGCCTTCTTCCGACAGGGGGTTTTGAAGCTTTCTTT
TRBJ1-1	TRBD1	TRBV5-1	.	CASSRDRGRGTEAFF	TGCGCCAGCAGCAGGGACAGGGGGCGAGGGACTGAAGCTTTCTTT
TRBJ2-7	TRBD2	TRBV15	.	CATSSRLAGVSYEQYF	TGTGCCACCAGCAGTCGACTAGCGGGGGTCTCCTACGAGCAGTACTTC
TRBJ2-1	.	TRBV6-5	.	CASSYSRDIVGNEQFF	TGTGCCAGCAGTTACTCCAGAGACATCGTGGGCAATGAGCAGTTCTTC
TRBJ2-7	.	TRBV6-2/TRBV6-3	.	CASSYQNSPAYEQYF	TGTGCCAGCAGTTACCAGAATTCCCCCGCCTACGAGCAGTACTTC
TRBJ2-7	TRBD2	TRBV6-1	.	CASSEGSASGGYEQYF	TGTGCCAGCAGTGAAGGTTCGGCTAGCGGGGGGTACGAGCAGTACTTC
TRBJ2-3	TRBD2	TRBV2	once	CASSEGVRGGARDTQYF	TGTGCCAGCAGTGAAGGGGTACGCGGGGGGGCTAGAGACACGCAGTATTTT
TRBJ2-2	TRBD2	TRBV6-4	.	CASSPLAGENTGELFF	TGTGCCAGCAGTCCCCTAGCGGGGGAGAACACCGGGGAGCTGTTTTTT
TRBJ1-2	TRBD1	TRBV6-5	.	CASSLGTGVSGYTF	TGTGCCAGCAGTCTGGGGACAGGGGTATCTGGCTACACCTTC
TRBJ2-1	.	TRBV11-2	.	CASSAGGLNEQFF	TGTGCCAGCAGCGCCGGGGGGCTGAATGAGCAGTTCTTC
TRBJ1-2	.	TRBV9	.	CASSAGHSATYGYTF	TGTGCCAGCAGCGCGGGACACTCCGCAACCTATGGCTACACCTTC
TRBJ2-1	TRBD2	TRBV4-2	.	CASSQVSGGAHEQFF	TGTGCCAGCAGCCAAGTTAGCGGGGGGGCACATGAGCAGTTCTTC
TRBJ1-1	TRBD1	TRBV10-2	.	CASRDRGGDEAFF	TGCGCCAGCAGGGACAGGGGCGGCGATGAAGCTTTCTTT
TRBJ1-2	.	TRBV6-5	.	CASSYSTGHGYTF	TGTGCCAGCAGTTACTCTACGGGACACGGCTACACCTTC
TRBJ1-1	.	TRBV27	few	CASSPTGNTEAFF	TGTGCCAGCAGCCCGACAGGGAACACTGAAGCTTTCTTT
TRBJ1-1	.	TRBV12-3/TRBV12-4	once	CASSLRQRISAFF	TGTGCCAGCAGTTTGAGACAGAGGATTTCAGCTTTCTTT
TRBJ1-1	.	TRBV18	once	CASSPLGTIKNTEAFF	TGTGCCAGCTCACCACTTGGGACAATAAAGAACACTGAAGCTTTCTTT
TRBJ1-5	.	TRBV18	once	CASSPTQGGNQPQHF	TGTGCCAGCTCACCAACCCAGGGTGGCAATCAGCCCCAGCATTTT
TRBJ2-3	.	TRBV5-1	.	CASSLDQRTDTQYF	TGCGCCAGCAGCTTGGACCAGAGGACAGATACGCAGTATTTT
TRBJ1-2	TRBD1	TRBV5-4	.	CASSLEGTGRGYTF	TGTGCCAGCAGCTTGGAAGGGACAGGGCGTGGCTACACCTTC
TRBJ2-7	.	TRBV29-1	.	CSVGNGLSVFQSEQYF	TGCAGCGTTGGGAACGGACTTTCAGTATTTCAGTCCGAGCAGTACTTC
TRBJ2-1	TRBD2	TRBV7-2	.	CASSLGPGGYNEQFF	TGTGCCAGCAGCTTAGGACCGGGAGGCTACAATGAGCAGTTCTTC
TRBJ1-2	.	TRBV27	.	CASSSAGSGDYGYTF	TGTGCCAGCAGTTCGGCTGGTTCCGGGGACTATGGCTACACCTTC
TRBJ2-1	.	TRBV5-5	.	CASSSYRGGHNEQFF	TGTGCCAGCAGCTCATACAGGGGAGGCCACAATGAGCAGTTCTTC
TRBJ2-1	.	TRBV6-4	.	CASSPNSYNEQFF	TGTGCCAGCAGTCCCAACTCCTACAATGAGCAGTTCTTC
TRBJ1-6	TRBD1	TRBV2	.	CASSADRVRSPLHF	TGTGCCAGCAGTGCGGACAGGGTAAGATCACCCCTCCACTTT
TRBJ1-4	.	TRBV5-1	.	CASSSGREDWEKLFF	TGCGCCAGCAGCTCGGGGAGGGAAGATTGGGAAAAACTGTTTTTT